These 27 T cell receptor beta chains were all obtained from the same sample, sequenced in a study of cytomegalovirus exposure and HLA in healthy donors. 60 Vbeta and 13 Jbeta primers were used in PCR. The data were produced by immunoSEQ multiplex PCR, yet TCRdb's version contains in-frame clones alone and is incomplete. Altogether some 99,000 clones are present, 69% being singletons, with the ten largest covering about 5%. Sequencing input: PBMCs. The source of these receptors is a woman in her 70s in good health and CMV-seropositive.

The J gene is TRBJ2-7, the V gene TRBV30, with TRBD1 matching over 10 bases. This CDR3 is built from 14 residues. CDR1 is GTSNPN, CDR2 SVGIG, per germline (reference sequence). J lost 1 base, V lost 5 bases, and 5 bases had no gene match. The CDR3 DNA sequence: TGTGCCTGGGGGACGGGACAGGGGTCCTACGAGCAGTACTTC. Translating gives CAWGTGQGSYEQYF.

In its sample, this clone was seen a few times. The genes are TRBV2 and TRBJ1-4, with a possible D match to TRBD1 (6 bases). The CDR3 covers 14 residues. Germline V gene lookup returns CDR1 SNHLY and CDR2 FYNNEI. V dropped 10 bases and J dropped 8 bases, with 20 bases sitting between them. The CDR3 loop reads CATQRGHPLEKLFF. CDR3 nucleotide sequence: TGTGCCACACAGCGGGGACACCCATTAGAAAAACTGTTTTTT.

The chain joins TRBV7-7 to TRBJ2-1, with TRBD2 identical over 10 bases. Trimming took 4 bases from V and 4 from J; bases not matched to a gene: 4. From germline, CDR1 is SSHAT and CDR2 FNYEAQ (reference sequence). This CDR3 contains 15 residues. CDR3 coding DNA: TGTGCCAGCAGCTCGGGACTAGCGTATTACAATGAGCAGTTCTTC. This sequence encodes CASSSGLAYYNEQFF. Together with reference TRBV7-7 and TRBJ2-1, the CDR3 gives the full variable domain: GAGVSQSPRYKVTKRGQDVTLRCDPISSHATLYWYQQALGQGPEFLTYFNYEAQPDKSGLPSDRFSAERPEGSISTLTIQRTEQRDSAMYRCASSSGLAYYNEQFFGPGTRLTVL.

This clone was seen only a few times. This chain joins TRBV5-6 and TRBJ1-2; unclear D gene. Trimming shortened V by 2 bases and J by 0 bases, and 5 bases separated the two germline ends. CDR3 length: 13 amino acids. Germline V gene sequence: CDR1 SGHDT, CDR2 YYEEEE. The CDR3 region is CASSFRANYGYTF. In DNA form, the CDR3 reads TGTGCCAGCAGCTTTCGAGCTAACTATGGCTACACCTTC.

This clone is a singleton in its sample. The V and J genes are TRBV5-4 and TRBJ2-5; a possible D gene is TRBD2 (6 bases). Near its end, the DNA agrees better with TRBJ2-7, so the J call may be wrong. The CDR3 contains 15 residues. Germline V gene lookup returns CDR1 SGHNT and CDR2 YYREEE (reference sequence). The CDR3 is CASSTAGTSTYEQYF. For the CDR3, the DNA is TGTGCCAGCAGCACAGCCGGGACTTCTACCTACGAGCAGTACTTC.

The chain recombines TRBV7-2 with TRBJ2-7; D call uncertain. V lost 4 bases and J lost 3, with 4 bases in between. Germline V lookup: CDR1 SGHTA, CDR2 FQGNSA. The CDR3 consists of 11 residues. CDR3 loop: CASSSIYEQYF. The CDR3 DNA follows: TGTGCCAGCAGCTCCATCTACGAGCAGTACTTC. Full variable domain (missing parts from reference TRBV7-2 and TRBJ2-7): GAGVSQSPSNKVTEKGKDVELRCDPISGHTALYWYRQSLGQGLEFLIYFQGNSAPDKSGLPSDRFSAERTGGSVSTLTIQRTQQEDSAVYLCASSSIYEQYFGPGTRLTVT.

The rearrangement links TRBV2 to TRBJ1-5, with 10 bases aligning to TRBD1. The CDR3 has 16 residues. Trimming took 6 bases from V and 5 from J; bases not matched to a gene: 10. Germline values: CDR1 SNHLY, CDR2 FYNNEI. CDR3 coding DNA: TGTGCCAGCAGACCAGACAGGGGGCCAGTGTATCAGCCCCAGCATTTT. It codes for CASRPDRGPVYQPQHF.

The CDR3 loop is CASSVARVSGTGELFF. The CDR3 bases are TGTGCCAGCAGCGTAGCCCGGGTCTCTGGGACCGGGGAGCTGTTTTTT. The chain uses TRBV9 and TRBJ2-2; D gene unclear. In germline, CDR1 is SGDLS, CDR2 YYNGEE. This CDR3 spans 16 amino acids. Trimming shortened V by 0 bases and J by 5 bases, and 14 bases separated the two germline ends.

The gene calls are TRBV5-6 and TRBJ2-6; D unclear. Germline V gene data show CDR1 as SGHDT and CDR2 as YYEEEE. V was cut by 1 base and J by 0 bases, with 11 bases left in between. This CDR3 region has 17 residues. The CDR3 loop reads CASSLLQFLSGANVLTF. The CDR3 DNA reads as TGTGCCAGCAGCTTGTTACAGTTTCTCTCTGGGGCCAACGTCCTGACTTTC.

The chain carries TRBV5-6 and TRBJ1-1; a possible D gene is TRBD1 (6 bases). Trimming cost V 0 bases and J 4 bases, with 10 bases left between them. The CDR3 runs to 14 residues. Germline V lookup: CDR1 SGHDT, CDR2 YYEEEE. The CDR3 DNA reads as TGTGCCAGCAGCTTGGAGGGGGAGGGCACTGAAGCTTTCTTT. Protein: CASSLEGEGTEAFF.

This clone was counted only a few times. The gene calls are TRBV27 and TRBJ2-1; possible D gene TRBD2, 7 bases. The germline V and J ends were trimmed by 6 bases and 5 bases, with 17 bases remaining between them. The CDR3 has 15 amino acids. Germline CDR1 MNHEY, CDR2 SMNVEV (reference sequence). The CDR3 loop reads CASSIRAGANNEQFF. Written as DNA, the CDR3 is TGTGCCAGCAGCATCCGTGCGGGGGCCAACAATGAGCAGTTCTTC.

CDR3 amino acids: CASSLSGGWTGELFF. DNA for the CDR3: TGTGCCAGCAGCTTAAGCGGGGGTTGGACCGGGGAGCTGTTTTTT. The gene calls are TRBV7-2 and TRBJ2-2, with 8 bases lining up with TRBD2. After removal of 2 bases from V and 5 bases from J, the junction contained 4 bases not matched to a gene. Per the germline V gene, CDR1 is SGHTA and CDR2 is FQGNSA. CDR3 length equals 15 residues.

The chain joins TRBV5-6 to TRBJ2-5; TRBD2 matches 15 bases. Per the germline V gene, CDR1 is SGHDT and CDR2 is YYEEEE. V lost 4 bases, J lost 4 bases, and 2 bases stayed unmatched. This CDR3 comprises 15 residues. This CDR3 is CASSPGLAGGETQYF. CDR3 nucleotide sequence: TGTGCCAGCAGCCCGGGACTAGCGGGGGGAGAGACCCAGTACTTC.

The V and J genes are TRBV6-5 and TRBJ2-7; TRBD2 might be the D (6 bases). Germline V gives CDR1 MNHEY, CDR2 SVGAGI. CDR3 size: 15 residues. The V end was cut by 1 base, the J end by 2 bases, with 12 bases between. CDR3 in amino acids: CASSYFPGETYEQYF. DNA for the CDR3: TGTGCCAGCAGTTACTTCCCGGGGGAGACCTACGAGCAGTACTTC.

This sequence joins TRBV18 and TRBJ2-7; tentative D call: TRBD1 (6 bases). This CDR3 is built from 15 residues. Trimming cost V 3 bases and J 0 bases, with 12 bases left between them. Germline CDR1 is KGHSH and CDR2 is LQKENI. The CDR3 DNA follows: TGTGCCAGCTCACCCGACAGGCCGAGCTCCTACGAGCAGTACTTC. Translating it yields CASSPDRPSSYEQYF.

V usage is TRBV6-1 and J usage is TRBJ2-7; the D gene is possibly TRBD2 (6 bases). With 8 bases removed from V and 4 bases from J, the gap between germline ends came to 15 bases. The CDR3 is 13 residues long. Germline-derived CDR1 and CDR2 are MNHNS and SASEGT. In DNA, the CDR3 is TGTGCCAGCCAGCGGTCTAGCGCATACGAGCAGTACTTC. Amino acids: CASQRSSAYEQYF.

This chain joins TRBV10-3 and TRBJ1-1; 8 bases map to TRBD1. V lost 3 bases, J lost 4 bases, and 4 bases stayed unmatched. The germline CDR1 and CDR2 sequences are ENHRY and SYGVKD. This CDR3 contains 14 residues. This CDR3 reads CAISDRTGGTEAFF. The CDR3 DNA is TGTGCCATCAGTGACCGAACAGGGGGCACTGAAGCTTTCTTT.

The genes are TRBV7-2 and TRBJ2-2; 11 bases line up with TRBD2. The CDR3 loop spans 15 amino acids. In germline, CDR1 is SGHTA, CDR2 FQGNSA. V was pared by 3 bases and J by 4 bases, with 1 base of the junction left unmatched. The CDR3 sequence is CASSLTSGVTGELFF. The CDR3 nucleotides read TGTGCCAGCAGCTTGACTAGCGGGGTCACCGGGGAGCTGTTTTTT.

The chain links TRBV19 to TRBJ1-1, with unresolved D. Germline CDR1 LNHDA, CDR2 SQIVND (reference sequence). The CDR3 consists of 13 residues. V lost 6 bases to trimming and J lost 1 base, with 9 bases between them. In DNA, the CDR3 is TGTGCCAGTAGGAGGTTCGGGAACACTGAAGCTTTCTTT. Encoded protein: CASRRFGNTEAFF.

The chain couples TRBV10-1 to TRBJ2-2; 9 bases are shared with TRBD1. This CDR3 spans 15 amino acids. Germline values: CDR1 WNHNN, CDR2 SYGVQD (reference sequence). Trimming cost V 6 bases and J 6 bases; bases outside gene matches: 8. CDR3: CASSPGTGTAGELFF. CDR3 DNA: TGCGCCAGCAGCCCCGGGACAGGGACGGCCGGGGAGCTGTTTTTT.

The chain employs TRBV5-1 and TRBJ1-2; TRBD1 agrees at 8 bases. In germline, CDR1 is SGHRS, CDR2 YFSETQ. V was pared by 0 bases and J by 4 bases, with 11 bases of the junction left unmatched. The CDR3 is 17 residues long. CDR3 sequence: CASSLAGTGLTLYGYTF. The CDR3 DNA follows: TGCGCCAGCAGCTTGGCTGGGACAGGTTTAACTCTCTATGGCTACACCTTC.

This clone has ten or more counts. Within the sample, other DNA sequences also encode this same CDR3. The V and J genes are TRBV6-5 and TRBJ1-4; 10 bases fit TRBD1. The CDR3 extends over 14 amino acids. The V gene end was trimmed by 5 bases and the J gene end by 8 bases; junction bases not matched to a gene: 5. Germline V gene data show CDR1 as MNHEY and CDR2 as SVGAGI. CDR3 in amino acids: CASSRDRGNEKLFF. As DNA, the CDR3 is TGTGCCAGCAGTCGGGACAGGGGAAACGAAAAACTGTTTTTT.

This clone was counted only a few times. The CDR3 region has the DNA TGTGCCAGCAGCTTAGCGATAGTGTCCACAGATACGCAGTATTTT. Protein sequence: CASSLAIVSTDTQYF. This rearrangement joins TRBV7-9 to TRBJ2-3; no clear D. Trimming removed 0 bases at V and 2 bases at J, with 9 bases between. This CDR3 comprises 15 residues. Germline V gene lookup returns CDR1 SEHNR and CDR2 FQNEAQ (reference sequence).

The J gene is TRBJ2-5, the V gene TRBV2, with TRBD1 matching 9 bases. V dropped 9 bases and J dropped 5; count of bases not matched to a gene: 7. The germline gives CDR1 SNHLY, CDR2 FYNNEI. The CDR3 contains 13 residues. DNA for the CDR3: TGTGCCAGAGGGGGACAGGGTACGGAGACCCAGTACTTC. Its translation is CARGGQGTETQYF.

The chain employs TRBV2 and TRBJ2-3, with TRBD2 matching over 9 bases. The germline gives CDR1 SNHLY, CDR2 FYNNEI. This CDR3 has 15 residues. Trimming removed 6 bases from V and 0 bases from J; junction bases left unmatched: 4. CDR3 in amino acids: CASRERGVSTDTQYF. CDR3 nucleotide sequence: TGTGCCAGCAGAGAGCGGGGGGTCAGCACAGATACGCAGTATTTT. The full variable domain, in which reference TRBV2 and TRBJ2-3 provide the parts outside the CDR3, is EPEVTQTPSHQVTQMGQEVILRCVPISNHLYFYWYRQILGQKVEFLVSFYNNEISEKSEIFDDQFSVERPDGSNFTLKIRSTKLEDSAMYFCASRERGVSTDTQYFGPGTRLTVL.

In this sample, this clone turned up a few times. The chain employs TRBV9 and TRBJ1-4; a weak D match, TRBD1 (5 bases). The V gene's germline CDR1 is SGDLS and CDR2 YYNGEE. The CDR3 sequence is 14 residues long. Trimming took off 4 bases at V and 6 bases at J, with 13 bases between the two ends. The CDR3 protein is CASSPPGGHEKLFF. In DNA form, the CDR3 reads TGTGCCAGCAGCCCCCCGGGGGGACATGAAAAACTGTTTTTT.

This clone showed up just a few times. V gene TRBV19 combines with J gene TRBJ1-1; no firm D call. V lost 6 bases, J lost 0 bases, and 11 bases lay in between. Germline V gene data show CDR1 as LNHDA and CDR2 as SQIVND (reference sequence). This CDR3 spans 14 amino acids. The CDR3 protein is CASSRPGLNTEAFF. CDR3 nucleotide sequence: TGTGCCAGTAGCAGGCCGGGGTTGAACACTGAAGCTTTCTTT.